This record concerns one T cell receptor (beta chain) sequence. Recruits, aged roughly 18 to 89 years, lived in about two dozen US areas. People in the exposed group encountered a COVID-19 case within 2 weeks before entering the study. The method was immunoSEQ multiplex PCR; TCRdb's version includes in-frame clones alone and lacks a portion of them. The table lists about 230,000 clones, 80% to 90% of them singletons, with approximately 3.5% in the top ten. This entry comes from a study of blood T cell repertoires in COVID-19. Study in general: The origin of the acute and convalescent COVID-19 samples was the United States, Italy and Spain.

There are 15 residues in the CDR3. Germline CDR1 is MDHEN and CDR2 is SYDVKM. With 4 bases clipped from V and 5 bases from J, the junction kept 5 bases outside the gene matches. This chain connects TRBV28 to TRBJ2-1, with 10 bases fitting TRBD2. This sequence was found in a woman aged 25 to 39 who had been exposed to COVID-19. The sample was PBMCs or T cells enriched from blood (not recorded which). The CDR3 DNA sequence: TGTGCCAGCAGTTCCCAGCGGGAGGGGAACAATGAGCAGTTCTTC. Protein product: CASSSQREGNNEQFF.